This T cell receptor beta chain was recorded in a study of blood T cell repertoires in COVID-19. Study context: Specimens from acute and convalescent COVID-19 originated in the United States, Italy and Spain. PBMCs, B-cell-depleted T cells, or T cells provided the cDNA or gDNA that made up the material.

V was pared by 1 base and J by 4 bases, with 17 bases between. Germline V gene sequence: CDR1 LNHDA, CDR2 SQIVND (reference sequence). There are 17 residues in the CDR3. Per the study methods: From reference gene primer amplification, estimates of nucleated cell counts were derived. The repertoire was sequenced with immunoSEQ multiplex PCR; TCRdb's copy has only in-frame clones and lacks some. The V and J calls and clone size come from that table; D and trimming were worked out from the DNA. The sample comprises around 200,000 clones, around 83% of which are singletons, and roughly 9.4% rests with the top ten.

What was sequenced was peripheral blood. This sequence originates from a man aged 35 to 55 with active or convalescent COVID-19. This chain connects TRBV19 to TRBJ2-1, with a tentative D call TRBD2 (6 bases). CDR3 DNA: TGTGCCAGTAGTATAGGAGGCGGAGGGAGCGGGTACAATGAGCAGTTCTTC. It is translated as CASSIGGGGSGYNEQFF.